Sequencing of this TCR beta chain was carried out in a study of OX40 agonist ivuxolimab in advanced cancers. The wider study: The mean age was about 61 years, ranging from about 20 to 90, with approximately 85% of participants male. Past anti-PD-1, anti-PD-L1 or anti-CTLA-4 therapy was accepted, and approximately 37% had received some. Points from the study as a whole: CD4+ T cells averaged fewer expanded clones than CD8+ T cells.

Sequencing used immunoSEQ multiplex PCR; TCRdb keeps in-frame clones, though not all of them. The repertoire consists of over 60,000 clones, with roughly nine tenths occurring once and the leading ten covering around 0.92%. A note on this clone: Its target is not known.

Germline V gene lookup returns CDR1 SNHLY and CDR2 FYNNEI. The CDR3 sequence is 17 residues long. V was pared by 6 bases and J by 2 bases, with 20 bases between. The receptor comes from an adult with an advanced solid tumor such as melanoma, head and neck, liver or kidney cancer. The sample was CD4+ or CD8+ T cells sorted from blood, taken in a trial of the OX40 agonist ivuxolimab. The V and J genes are TRBV2 and TRBJ1-5; no clear D. CDR3 sequence: CASRRITTSNGNQPQHF. DNA for the CDR3: TGTGCCAGCAGGAGGATAACAACTTCCAATGGCAATCAGCCCCAGCATTTT.